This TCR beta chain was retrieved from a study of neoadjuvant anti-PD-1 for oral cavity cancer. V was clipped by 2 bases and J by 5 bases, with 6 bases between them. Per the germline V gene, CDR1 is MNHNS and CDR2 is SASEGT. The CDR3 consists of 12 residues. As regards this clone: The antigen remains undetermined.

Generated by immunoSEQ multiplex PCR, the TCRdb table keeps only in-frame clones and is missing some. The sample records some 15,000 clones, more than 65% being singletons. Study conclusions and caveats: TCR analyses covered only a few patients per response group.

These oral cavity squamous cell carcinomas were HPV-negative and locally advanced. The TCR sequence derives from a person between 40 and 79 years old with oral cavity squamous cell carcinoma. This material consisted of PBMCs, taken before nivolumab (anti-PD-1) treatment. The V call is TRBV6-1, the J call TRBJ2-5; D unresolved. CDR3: CASSERFETQYF. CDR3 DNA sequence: TGTGCCAGCAGTGAAAGGTTTGAGACCCAGTACTTC.